The present TCR beta chain was sequenced within a study of T cells expressing NK-cell markers. CDR1 is LNHDA and CDR2 is SQIVND in the germline V gene (reference sequence). This CDR3 has 14 residues. TCRdb processed the 5' RACE reads again and assigns one entry to each CDR3 protein, with no DNA. This listing includes 550,000 or so distinct CDR3 sequences. The TCR sequence derives from a young man in good health. This chain links TRBV19 with TRBJ2-5; the D call from TCRdb, TRBD1, cannot be confirmed without DNA. Sequencing was done on a sample of blood T cells: a sorted CD56 or NKG2C T cell subset, CD4+ or CD8+ T cells, or bulk PBMC T cells (not recorded which). This CDR3 reads CATSTGGWRETQYF.